This T cell receptor (beta chain) was identified in a study of blood T cell repertoires in COVID-19. The authors' processing: From reference gene primer amplification, estimates of nucleated cell counts were derived. Method: immunoSEQ multiplex PCR; TCRdb's copy keeps in-frame clones and lacks some. That table furnishes V, J and clone size, whereas the DNA furnished D and trimming. There are about 260,000 clones in the sample; over 75% occur only once, and about 0.7% lies in the top ten. The length of the CDR3 is 16 residues. V dropped 3 bases and J dropped 1; count of bases not matched to a gene: 8. Germline V CDR1 and CDR2: SEHNR, FQNEAQ (reference sequence).

The TCR was taken from a human donor in a cohort sampled during active COVID-19. V usage is TRBV7-9 and J usage is TRBJ2-5, with TRBD1 matching 7 bases. Sequences were obtained from peripheral blood. The CDR3 here is CASSFTLDRRQETQYF. CDR3 coding DNA: TGTGCCAGCAGCTTCACCCTGGACAGGCGCCAAGAGACCCAGTACTTC. Variable domain in full (rest from reference TRBV7-9 and TRBJ2-5): DTGVSQNPRHKITKRGQNVTFRCDPISEHNRLYWYRQTLGQGPEFLTYFQNEAQLEKSRLLSDRFSAERPKGSFSTLEIQRTEQGDSAMYLCASSFTLDRRQETQYFGPGTRLLVL.